The 32 T cell receptor beta chains listed next were all sequenced from one sample in a study of blood T cell repertoires in COVID-19. Sequencing used immunoSEQ multiplex PCR; TCRdb keeps in-frame clones, though not all of them. The sample lists about 310,000 clones, roughly 87% occurring once. The specimen sequenced was PBMCs or T cells enriched from blood (not recorded which). These TCRs come from a woman under 30 who had recovered from COVID-19.

The chain combines TRBV4-1 with TRBJ2-1; 14 bases agree with TRBD2. Looked up from germline, CDR1 is MGHRA and CDR2 is YSYEKL. J lost 8 bases, V lost 3 bases, and 9 bases had no gene match. The length of the CDR3 is 17 residues. CDR3 coding DNA: TGCGCCAGCAGCCAGGGACTAGCGGGGGTCCTCCGGGATGAGCAGTTCTTC. This sequence encodes CASSQGLAGVLRDEQFF.

The CDR3: CASSPPSVQPGETQYF. The CDR3 DNA follows: TGTGCCAGCTCACCACCTTCGGTACAGCCCGGCGAGACCCAGTACTTC. The chain has TRBV18 and TRBJ2-5, with unresolved D. The germline gives CDR1 KGHSH, CDR2 LQKENI. V was shortened by 0 bases and J by 5 bases, with 16 bases between the two germline ends. This CDR3 has 16 residues.

This clone was seen once. This chain joins TRBV19 and TRBJ1-3; perhaps TRBD1 as D (5 bases). Between the trimmed V and J ends, which lost 3 bases and 3 bases, there was a span of 9 bases. Germline lookup yields CDR1 LNHDA and CDR2 SQIVND (reference sequence). CDR3 length: 14 amino acids. In nucleotides, the CDR3 is TGTGCCAGTAGTATGCGACAGCTTGGAAACACCATATATTTT. Protein: CASSMRQLGNTIYF.

The gene calls are TRBV11-2 and TRBJ1-1; the D is unclear. This CDR3 has 11 amino acids. Germline V lookup: CDR1 SGHAT, CDR2 FQNNGV. V was trimmed by 5 bases and J by 10 bases, leaving 11 bases between them. The CDR3 loop reads CASSPITGAFF. The CDR3 DNA is TGTGCCAGCAGCCCAATTACGGGAGCTTTCTTT. Supplemented by reference TRBV11-2 and TRBJ1-1, the full variable domain reads EAGVAQSPRYKIIEKRQSVAFWCNPISGHATLYWYQQILGQGPKLLIQFQNNGVVDDSQLPKDRFSAERLKGVDSTLKIQPAKLEDSAVYLCASSPITGAFFGQGTRLTVV.

The chain combines TRBV11-1 with TRBJ2-7, with 7 bases aligning to TRBD1. The CDR3 runs to 14 residues. Germline values: CDR1 SGHAT, CDR2 FQDESV (reference sequence). The chain's CDR3 is CAAPGTEDSYEQYF. The CDR3, as DNA: TGTGCAGCCCCCGGGACAGAAGACTCCTACGAGCAGTACTTC. Based on the CDR3 plus reference TRBV11-1 and TRBJ2-7, the full variable domain is EAEVAQSPRYKITEKSQAVAFWCDPISGHATLYWYRQILGQGPELLVQFQDESVVDDSQLPKDRFSAERLKGVDSTLKIQPAELGDSAMYLCAAPGTEDSYEQYFGPGTRLTVT.

The chain couples TRBV4-2 to TRBJ2-7; 11 nucleotides line up with TRBD1. The V gene end was trimmed by 4 bases and the J gene end by 5 bases; junction bases not matched to a gene: 4. This CDR3 spans 14 amino acids. Germline lookup yields CDR1 LGHNA and CDR2 YNFKEQ. The CDR3, as DNA: TGTGCCAGCAGCCTGGGACAGGGGGATGACGAGCAGTACTTC. Translating it yields CASSLGQGDDEQYF.

This chain links TRBV21-1 with TRBJ1-1; TRBD1 is taken as the D call from the table, unchecked against the DNA. TRBV21-1 is designated a pseudogene. The length of the CDR3 is 21 residues. The DNA for the CDR3 is TGTGCCAGCAGCAAAGCGTCGGGGCAGGGGGCGCGGGGACCTGTGAACACTGAAGCTTTCTTT. It encodes CASSKASGQGARGPVNTEAFF.

The chain joins TRBV24-1 to TRBJ2-7; D remains ambiguous. This CDR3 comprises 15 residues. Trimming shortened V by 9 bases and J by 4 bases, and 21 bases separated the two germline ends. The germline gives CDR1 KGHDR, CDR2 SFDVKD. CDR3 nucleotide sequence: TGTGCCACCCCCCATTCGCCCGAGTATCGGTACGAGCAGTACTTC. It codes for CATPHSPEYRYEQYF.

The chain carries TRBV5-1 and TRBJ1-1, with D possibly being TRBD1 (5 bases). Germline loops: CDR1 SGHRS, CDR2 YFSETQ. V gave up 4 bases and J gave up 2 bases, with 12 bases separating them. The CDR3 runs to 14 residues. The CDR3 region is CASSLLTENTEAFF. The CDR3 DNA reads TGCGCCAGCAGCCTACTGACAGAAAACACTGAAGCTTTCTTT.

V is TRBV9 and J is TRBJ2-1; 10 nucleotides line up with TRBD1. The CDR3 loop spans 16 amino acids. V gave up 0 bases and J gave up 7 bases; unmatched junction bases: 7. The germline CDR1 and CDR2 sequences are SGDLS and YYNGEE. The CDR3 spells CASSVDPGQGMNEQFF. The CDR3 DNA sequence: TGTGCCAGCAGCGTAGACCCGGGACAGGGGATGAATGAGCAGTTCTTC.

The rearrangement links TRBV24-1 to TRBJ1-5, with D perhaps matching TRBD1 (5 bases). Trimming left V 4 bases short and J 3 bases short, with 21 bases between. The CDR3 has 18 amino acids. Germline CDR1 is KGHDR and CDR2 is SFDVKD. CDR3 sequence reads: CATSDTSGAARYNQPQHF. CDR3 DNA: TGTGCCACCAGTGACACGAGTGGGGCTGCCAGGTACAATCAGCCCCAGCATTTT.

The chain carries TRBV9 and TRBJ2-1, with a weak D call TRBD2 (5 bases). Trimming stripped 0 bases from V and 1 base from J, with 8 bases between. Germline-derived CDR1 and CDR2 are SGDLS and YYNGEE. This CDR3 is built from 15 residues. The CDR3 reads CASSVAEGSYNEQFF. The DNA of the CDR3 is TGTGCCAGCAGCGTAGCTGAGGGTTCCTACAATGAGCAGTTCTTC. Complete variable domain (other parts from reference TRBV9 and TRBJ2-1): DSGVTQTPKHLITATGQRVTLRCSPRSGDLSVYWYQQSLDQGLQFLIQYYNGEERAKGNILERFSAQQFPDLHSELNLSSLELGDSALYFCASSVAEGSYNEQFFGPGTRLTVL.

The chain is built from TRBV28 and TRBJ1-3; the D gene is possibly TRBD1 (6 bases). In germline, CDR1 is MDHEN, CDR2 SYDVKM. V lost 6 bases and J lost 3, with 18 bases in between. The CDR3 is 16 amino acids. This chain's CDR3 is CASRSPSGASGNTIYF. CDR3 DNA: TGTGCCAGCAGGTCTCCCTCAGGGGCTAGTGGAAACACCATATATTTT.

V usage is TRBV7-2 and J usage is TRBJ2-5, with 10 bases identical to TRBD2. Germline V gives CDR1 SGHTA, CDR2 FQGNSA. V trimming: 1 base; J trimming: 1 base; junction bases outside the gene matches: 6. The CDR3 totals 17 residues. The CDR3 is CASSLGTAGGRQETQYF. CDR3 DNA sequence: TGTGCCAGCAGCTTAGGTACAGCGGGGGGGCGCCAAGAGACCCAGTACTTC.

The rearrangement links TRBV9 to TRBJ1-3; 11 bases are a match to TRBD1. The germline CDR1 and CDR2 sequences are SGDLS and YYNGEE. The CDR3 spans 21 residues. The V segment lost 1 base and the J segment 0 bases; nucleotides outside the gene matches: 15. CDR3 coding DNA: TGTGCCAGCAGCGTAAACACCCGGACAGGGGGCCATAAAAACTCTGGAAACACCATATATTTT. Protein product: CASSVNTRTGGHKNSGNTIYF.

CDR3 nucleotide sequence: TGTGCCATCAAACTACGCAATATGAACACTGAAGCTTTCTTT. It translates to CAIKLRNMNTEAFF. V gene TRBV10-3 combines with J gene TRBJ1-1, with D unresolved. The CDR3 sequence is 14 residues long. Trimming shortened V by 7 bases and J by 0 bases, and 12 bases separated the two germline ends. Germline V CDR1 and CDR2: ENHRY, SYGVKD.

The rearrangement uses TRBV27 and TRBJ1-5; 9 bases are a match to TRBD1. From germline, CDR1 is MNHEY and CDR2 SMNVEV (reference sequence). The junction had 4 bases not matched to a gene; V was cut back by 5 bases and J by 5 bases. This CDR3 region has 14 residues. This chain's CDR3 is CASSTGGAYQPQHF. The CDR3 nucleotides read TGTGCCAGCAGTACAGGGGGCGCATATCAGCCCCAGCATTTT.

The V call is TRBV2, the J call TRBJ1-1; D is unresolved. With 7 bases removed from V and 5 bases from J, the gap between germline ends came to 11 bases. Germline CDR1 reads SNHLY; CDR2 reads FYNNEI. The CDR3 totals 12 residues. The CDR3 is CASNGGRTEAFF. Here the CDR3 DNA reads TGTGCCAGCAATGGAGGAAGGACTGAAGCTTTCTTT. Full variable domain (remainder filled in from reference TRBV2 and TRBJ1-1): EPEVTQTPSHQVTQMGQEVILRCVPISNHLYFYWYRQILGQKVEFLVSFYNNEISEKSEIFDDQFSVERPDGSNFTLKIRSTKLEDSAMYFCASNGGRTEAFFGQGTRLTVV.

This chain connects TRBV5-5 to TRBJ1-4, with D possibly being TRBD1 (5 bases). The CDR3 has 14 amino acids. V was cut by 3 bases and J by 8 bases, with 14 bases left in between. Germline lookup yields CDR1 SGHKS and CDR2 YYEKEE (reference sequence). The CDR3 region is CASSSQGVGEKLFF. CDR3 nucleotide sequence: TGTGCCAGCAGCTCTCAGGGTGTGGGCGAAAAACTGTTTTTT. Variable domain in full (rest from reference TRBV5-5 and TRBJ1-4): DAGVTQSPTHLIKTRGQQVTLRCSPISGHKSVSWYQQVLGQGPQFIFQYYEKEERGRGNFPDRFSARQFPNYSSELNVNALLLGDSALYLCASSSQGVGEKLFFGSGTQLSVL.

V is TRBV6-5 and J is TRBJ2-1; 7 nucleotides line up with TRBD1. After removal of 4 bases from V and 0 bases from J, the junction contained 3 bases not matched to a gene. CDR3 length: 15 amino acids. Germline-derived CDR1 and CDR2 are MNHEY and SVGAGI. The DNA of the CDR3 is TGTGCCAGCAGTTTGGACAGGAGCTCCTACAATGAGCAGTTCTTC. Translation gives CASSLDRSSYNEQFF.

The rearrangement uses TRBV7-8 and TRBJ2-7, with 9 bases fitting TRBD1. Germline V CDR1 and CDR2: SGHVS, FQNEAQ. The junction had 7 bases not matched to a gene; V was cut back by 4 bases and J by 3 bases. CDR3 length: 15 residues. CDR3: CASSSRQGDLYEQYF. The CDR3 DNA follows: TGTGCCAGCAGCTCGAGACAGGGGGACCTCTACGAGCAGTACTTC.

The chain joins TRBV4-2 to TRBJ1-5; perhaps TRBD1 as D (6 bases). The CDR3 is 16 residues long. Germline V gene lookup returns CDR1 LGHNA and CDR2 YNFKEQ. V was pared by 0 bases and J by 7 bases, with 16 bases between. The CDR3 region has the DNA TGTGCCAGCAGCCAAGATTGGTCACAGGGTCCCCAGCCCCAGCATTTT. Protein sequence: CASSQDWSQGPQPQHF.

The table lists this clone with a count of one. The V call is TRBV6-1, the J call TRBJ1-5; D not certain. Trimming took 2 bases from V and 4 from J, leaving 12 bases between them. CDR3 length equals 15 residues. Germline values: CDR1 MNHNS, CDR2 SASEGT. The CDR3: CASSEIVSFNQPQHF. The CDR3 bases are TGTGCCAGCAGTGAAATAGTCTCGTTTAATCAGCCCCAGCATTTT.

The J gene is TRBJ2-1, the V gene TRBV19; possible D gene TRBD1, 5 bases. This CDR3 contains 14 residues. The ends were cut back, 7 bases at V and 6 bases at J, with 16 bases in the middle. From germline, CDR1 is LNHDA and CDR2 SQIVND (reference sequence). In DNA, the CDR3 is TGTGCCAGTACCGCAAACAGGTTTAGCAATGAGCAGTTCTTC. Amino acids: CASTANRFSNEQFF.

This sequence joins TRBV7-2 and TRBJ1-3; 9 bases fit TRBD1. CDR3 length: 14 amino acids. The V gene's germline CDR1 is SGHTA and CDR2 FQGNSA. V shed 6 bases and J 5 bases; nucleotides not matched to a gene: 5. As DNA, the CDR3 is TGTGCCAGCAGTCGAGGACAGGGGAGAAACACCATATATTTT. As protein: CASSRGQGRNTIYF.

J is TRBJ1-2 and V is TRBV28; 7 bases line up with TRBD1. The V gene's germline CDR1 is MDHEN and CDR2 SYDVKM. V trimming: 3 bases; J trimming: 3 bases; junction bases outside the gene matches: 4. This CDR3 comprises 14 residues. CDR3 coding DNA: TGTGCCAGCAGTTTCAGGGGGGTGGACTATGGCTACACCTTC. Amino acids: CASSFRGVDYGYTF.

The genes are TRBV5-1 and TRBJ2-7; TRBD2 agrees at 10 bases. This CDR3 is built from 15 residues. The ends lost 2 bases at V and 1 base at J; junction bases unmatched: 3. Germline CDR1 and CDR2: SGHRS and YFSETQ. CDR3 in DNA: TGCGCCAGCAGCTTCCTAGCGGGAGAGTCCTACGAGCAGTACTTC. This sequence encodes CASSFLAGESYEQYF. The complete variable domain, with remaining parts taken from reference TRBV5-1 and TRBJ2-7, reads KAGVTQTPRYLIKTRGQQVTLSCSPISGHRSVSWYQQTPGQGLQFLFEYFSETQRNKGNFPGRFSGRQFSNSRSEMNVSTLELGDSALYLCASSFLAGESYEQYFGPGTRLTVT.

The chain joins TRBV28 to TRBJ1-3, with a weak D call TRBD1 (6 bases). Germline values: CDR1 MDHEN, CDR2 SYDVKM. V gave up 3 bases and J gave up 0 bases, with 12 bases separating them. This CDR3 comprises 16 residues. Written as DNA, the CDR3 is TGTGCCAGCAGTTTCGCAGGGGTAAGCTCTGGAAACACCATATATTTT. It yields the protein CASSFAGVSSGNTIYF.

This clone is a singleton in its sample. This chain uses TRBV18 with TRBJ2-3; maybe TRBD1 (6 bases). CDR1 is KGHSH, CDR2 LQKENI, per germline. The CDR3 consists of 14 residues. The V gene lost 6 bases and the J gene lost 2 bases, with 12 bases spanning the gap. CDR3 sequence: CASSRTDYTDTQYF. CDR3 DNA sequence: TGTGCCAGCTCCCGGACAGACTACACAGATACGCAGTATTTT. Full variable domain (outside the CDR3, taken from reference TRBV18 and TRBJ2-3): NAGVMQNPRHLVRRRGQEARLRCSPMKGHSHVYWYRQLPEEGLKFMVYLQKENIIDESGMPKERFSAEFPKEGPSILRIQQVVRGDSAAYFCASSRTDYTDTQYFGPGTRLTVL.

This clone was detected a few times. J is TRBJ1-1 and V is TRBV5-1; possible D gene TRBD1, 6 bases. CDR3 size: 13 residues. The V end lost 5 bases, the J end lost 6 bases, and 14 bases lay between the germline ends. Germline-derived CDR1 and CDR2 are SGHRS and YFSETQ. The CDR3: CASSIGEGAEAFF. CDR3 coding DNA: TGCGCCAGCAGTATCGGGGAGGGGGCTGAAGCTTTCTTT.

J is TRBJ1-2 and V is TRBV14; a possible D gene is TRBD1 (6 bases). Trimming pared 1 base from V and 8 bases from J, leaving 8 bases between. CDR1 is SGHDN and CDR2 is FVKESK in the germline V gene. The length of the CDR3 is 12 residues. CDR3 DNA: TGTGCCAGCAGCCAAGTCACAGGGGGCTACACCTTC. It translates to CASSQVTGGYTF.

CDR3 nucleotides: TGTGCCAGCAGCTTAGGGCCCAGGACAGGTGGAAATGAAAAACTGTTTTTT. Protein: CASSLGPRTGGNEKLFF. The chain carries TRBV7-6 and TRBJ1-4; TRBD1 agrees at 7 bases. The V segment lost 1 base and the J segment 5 bases; nucleotides outside the gene matches: 10. The length of the CDR3 is 17 residues. CDR1 and CDR2 from the germline V gene are SGHVS and FNYEAQ.